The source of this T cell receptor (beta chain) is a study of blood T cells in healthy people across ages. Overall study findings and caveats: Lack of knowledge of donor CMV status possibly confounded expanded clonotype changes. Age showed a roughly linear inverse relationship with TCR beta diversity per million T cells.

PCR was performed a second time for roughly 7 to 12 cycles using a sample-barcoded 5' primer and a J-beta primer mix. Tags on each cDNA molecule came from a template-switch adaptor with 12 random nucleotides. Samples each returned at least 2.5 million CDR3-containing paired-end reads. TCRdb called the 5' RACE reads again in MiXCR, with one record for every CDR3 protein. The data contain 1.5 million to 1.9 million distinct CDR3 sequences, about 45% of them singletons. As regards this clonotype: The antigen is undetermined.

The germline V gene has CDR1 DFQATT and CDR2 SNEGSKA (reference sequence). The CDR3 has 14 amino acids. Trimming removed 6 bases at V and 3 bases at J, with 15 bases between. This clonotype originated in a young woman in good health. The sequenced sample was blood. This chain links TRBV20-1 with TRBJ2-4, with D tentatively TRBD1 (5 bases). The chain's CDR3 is CSADVQEIKNIQYF. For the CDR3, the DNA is TGCAGTGCAGACGTACAGGAGATCAAAAACATTCAGTACTTC.